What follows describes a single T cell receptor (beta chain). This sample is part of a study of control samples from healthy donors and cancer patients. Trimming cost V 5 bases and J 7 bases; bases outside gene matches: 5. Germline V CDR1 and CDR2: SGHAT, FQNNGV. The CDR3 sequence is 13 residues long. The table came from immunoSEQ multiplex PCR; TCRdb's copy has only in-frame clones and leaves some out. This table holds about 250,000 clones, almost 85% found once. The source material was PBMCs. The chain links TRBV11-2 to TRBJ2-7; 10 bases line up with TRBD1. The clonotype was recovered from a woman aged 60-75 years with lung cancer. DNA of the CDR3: TGTGCCAGCAGCCATACGGACAGGGGGGAGCAGTACTTC. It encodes CASSHTDRGEQYF.